The present TCR beta chain was sequenced within a study of blood T cell repertoires in COVID-19. Study as a whole: Sites across the United States, Italy and Spain contributed samples from acute and convalescent COVID-19.

The CDR3 consists of 13 residues. Germline V gene lookup returns CDR1 SQVTM and CDR2 ANQGSEA. V lost 7 bases to trimming and J lost 0 bases, with 12 bases between them. In the authors' methods: Estimation of nucleated cell counts was performed using reference gene primer amplification. The data were produced by immunoSEQ multiplex PCR, yet TCRdb's version contains in-frame clones alone and is incomplete. V and J calls and clone size are given by that table; D and trimming were obtained from the DNA. The table has 68,000 or so clones, 82% seen once. The chain carries TRBV29-1 and TRBJ1-1; D is possibly TRBD1 (5 bases). Sequenced sample: peripheral blood. This clonotype originated in a human donor in a cohort sampled during active COVID-19. This chain's CDR3 is CSARGDLNTEAFF. CDR3 coding DNA: TGCAGCGCCCGGGGGGACTTGAACACTGAAGCTTTCTTT.